These 32 T cell receptor beta chains share one sample of origin, sequenced in a study of cytomegalovirus exposure and HLA in healthy donors (dated by TCRdb to 2016 to 2017). Receptor amplification or capture employed the immunoSEQ multiplex PCR assay. A mixture of 60 forward primers for TCR Vbeta segments and 13 reverse primers for TCR Jbeta segments was used in the multiplex PCR. TCRdb holds this immuneACCESS table with in-frame rearrangements only. Some clones are missing; in checked studies, unresolved V genes explain under half, and the rest has no known cause. The record for this sample contains roughly 90,000 clones. 15% of the sample comes from the top ten. Sequencing was carried out using PBMCs. These receptor sequences come from a man aged 50 to 60 in good health and CMV-seropositive.

The chain has TRBV5-8 and TRBJ2-7; TRBD2 aligns across 12 bases. Trimming at V came to 7 bases and at J to 1 base, leaving 12 bases not matched to a gene. The CDR3 covers 17 residues. Germline V lookup: CDR1 SGHTS, CDR2 YDEGEE. Written as DNA, the CDR3 is TGTGCCAGCGCCCCCCTAGCGGGAGGGCTCTATTCCTACGAGCAGTACGTC. It encodes CASAPLAGGLYSYEQYV.

J is TRBJ2-1 and V is TRBV30; 8 nucleotides agree with TRBD2. V lost 2 bases to trimming and J lost 4 bases; unmatched junction nucleotides: 1. CDR1 and CDR2 from the germline V gene are GTSNPN and SVGIG (reference sequence). The CDR3 has 13 residues. The CDR3 is CAWSSGGYNEQFF. CDR3 in DNA: TGTGCCTGGAGTTCGGGAGGGTACAATGAGCAGTTCTTC.

The V and J genes are TRBV30 and TRBJ1-1; D is perhaps TRBD1 (5 bases). V lost 4 bases, J lost 0 bases, and 9 bases lay in between. The germline V gene has CDR1 GTSNPN and CDR2 SVGIG (reference sequence). This CDR3 is 13 amino acids long. The CDR3 loop is CAWNDRLNTEAFF. The CDR3 bases are TGTGCCTGGAATGACAGACTGAACACTGAAGCTTTCTTT.

This chain joins TRBV27 and TRBJ2-7, with a tentative D call TRBD1 (6 bases). The CDR3 loop spans 13 amino acids. The germline V and J ends were trimmed by 8 bases and 0 bases, with 11 bases remaining between them. Germline V gene lookup returns CDR1 MNHEY and CDR2 SMNVEV (reference sequence). CDR3 region: CASQRTVSYEQYF. The CDR3 nucleotides are TGTGCCAGCCAACGGACAGTCTCCTACGAGCAGTACTTC.

This chain uses TRBV5-1 with TRBJ2-1, with 8 bases aligning to TRBD2. Losses at the gene ends were 6 bases for V and 4 bases for J; bases not matched to a gene: 6. Germline CDR1 SGHRS, CDR2 YFSETQ. The CDR3 is made up of 14 amino acids. The CDR3 sequence: CASTIRGGYNEQFF. The CDR3 DNA sequence: TGCGCCAGCACTATCCGCGGGGGGTACAATGAGCAGTTCTTC.

V is TRBV6-5 and J is TRBJ1-2; 7 bases are shared with TRBD1. Germline V gene lookup returns CDR1 MNHEY and CDR2 SVGAGI. The ends lost 2 bases at V and 4 bases at J; junction bases unmatched: 4. The CDR3 sequence is 14 residues long. For the CDR3, the DNA is TGTGCCAGCAGTTACAAGGGACAGTCCTATGGCTACACCTTC. Protein product: CASSYKGQSYGYTF.

The chain combines TRBV4-3 with TRBJ2-3; TRBD2 aligns across 8 bases. Looked up from germline, CDR1 is LGHNA and CDR2 is YSLEER. The CDR3 extends over 17 amino acids. Trimming took 3 bases from V and 2 from J; bases not matched to a gene: 10. Here the CDR3 DNA reads TGCGCCAGCAGCCAGGTAGCGGGACGATCCCCCACAGATACGCAGTATTTT. Encoded protein: CASSQVAGRSPTDTQYF.

The rearrangement joins TRBV19 to TRBJ2-7; D might be TRBD1 (6 bases). Germline assignment: CDR1 LNHDA and CDR2 SQIVND (reference sequence). CDR3 length: 14 residues. The germline V and J ends were trimmed by 7 bases and 0 bases, with 13 bases remaining between them. CDR3 protein: CASKWDTYSYEQYF. For the CDR3, the DNA is TGTGCCAGTAAGTGGGACACCTACTCCTACGAGCAGTACTTC. Looking up the rest from reference TRBV19 and TRBJ2-7 gives the full variable domain: DGGITQSPKYLFRKEGQNVTLSCEQNLNHDAMYWYRQDPGQGLRLIYYSQIVNDFQKGDIAEGYSVSREKKESFPLTVTSAQKNPTAFYLCASKWDTYSYEQYFGPGTRLTVT.

This chain connects TRBV5-1 to TRBJ1-5; 9 bases are shared with TRBD1. The CDR3 is 14 amino acids. V lost 4 bases to trimming and J lost 7 bases; unmatched junction nucleotides: 6. Germline assignment: CDR1 SGHRS and CDR2 YFSETQ. The CDR3 is CASSLGQGGQPQHF. CDR3 in DNA: TGCGCCAGCAGCCTGGGACAGGGAGGCCAGCCCCAGCATTTT.

The chain has TRBV5-1 and TRBJ1-1; TRBD1 matches 9 bases. This CDR3 spans 14 amino acids. The germline gives CDR1 SGHRS, CDR2 YFSETQ. Trimming cost V 4 bases and J 7 bases; bases outside gene matches: 8. The CDR3 region is CASSHTGTGFEAFF. CDR3 DNA: TGCGCCAGCAGCCACACCGGGACAGGGTTTGAAGCTTTCTTT.

This chain uses TRBV29-1 with TRBJ2-2; tentatively, D is TRBD1 (6 bases). Germline-derived CDR1 and CDR2 are SQVTM and ANQGSEA. The CDR3 has 14 amino acids. Trimming took 3 bases from V and 10 from J, leaving 18 bases between them. The CDR3 spells CSVEVARGREELFF. The CDR3 bases are TGCAGCGTTGAGGTCGCCAGGGGAAGGGAGGAGCTGTTTTTT.

V and J are TRBV9 and TRBJ1-1; D gene unclear. CDR1 is SGDLS, CDR2 YYNGEE, per germline. Trimming cost V 3 bases and J 5 bases, with 8 bases left between them. The CDR3 consists of 12 residues. CDR3 sequence (DNA): TGTGCCAGCAGCGGGCGGGAGACTGAAGCTTTCTTT. It translates to CASSGRETEAFF.

This rearrangement joins TRBV28 to TRBJ2-7; D is perhaps TRBD2 (6 bases). Germline CDR1 MDHEN, CDR2 SYDVKM. Trimming pared 5 bases from V and 4 bases from J, leaving 18 bases between. The CDR3 loop spans 15 amino acids. The CDR3 DNA reads TGTGCCAGCAGTGCTAGCGACGGAGTTGTTTACGAGCAGTACTTC. Translating gives CASSASDGVVYEQYF. Together with reference TRBV28 and TRBJ2-7, the CDR3 gives the full variable domain: DVKVTQSSRYLVKRTGEKVFLECVQDMDHENMFWYRQDPGLGLRLIYFSYDVKMKEKGDIPEGYSVSREKKERFSLILESASTNQTSMYLCASSASDGVVYEQYFGPGTRLTVT.

The rearrangement joins TRBV7-2 to TRBJ1-2, with 8 bases that match TRBD1. V shed 5 bases, J shed 4 bases, and the junction held 12 bases outside the gene matches. Germline CDR1 reads SGHTA; CDR2 reads FQGNSA. There are 16 residues in the CDR3. CDR3 DNA sequence: TGTGCCAGCAGCGAGACCGGACAGGGCTTGGGCTATGGCTACACCTTC. Protein product: CASSETGQGLGYGYTF.

V is TRBV2 and J is TRBJ2-3, with D unclear. The CDR3 sequence is 14 residues long. With 4 bases removed from V and 4 bases from J, the gap between germline ends came to 12 bases. Germline V gene lookup returns CDR1 SNHLY and CDR2 FYNNEI. In DNA, the CDR3 is TGTGCCAGCAGTGCTTCTATAACCTCAGATACGCAGTATTTT. It translates to CASSASITSDTQYF.

The gene calls are TRBV28 and TRBJ1-5; 7 nucleotides agree with TRBD1. The J segment lost 0 bases and the V segment lost 9 bases, leaving 17 bases of the junction unmatched. The CDR3 has 18 residues. Looked up from germline, CDR1 is MDHEN and CDR2 is SYDVKM. CDR3 in amino acids: CASRRQGRGIYSNQPQHF. The DNA for the CDR3 is TGTGCCAGTCGTCGACAGGGACGGGGGATCTATAGCAATCAGCCCCAGCATTTT.

V usage is TRBV7-2 and J usage is TRBJ1-3, with 8 bases identical to TRBD1. V lost 5 bases to trimming and J lost 3 bases; unmatched junction nucleotides: 6. The germline V gene has CDR1 SGHTA and CDR2 FQGNSA. The CDR3 has 15 residues. CDR3 in amino acids: CASSGQGTGGNTIYF. For the CDR3, the DNA is TGTGCCAGCAGCGGACAGGGAACTGGTGGAAACACCATATATTTT.

This chain uses TRBV7-6 with TRBJ2-7; 12 nucleotides align to TRBD2. Trimming removed 1 base from V and 3 bases from J; junction bases left unmatched: 4. Germline lookup yields CDR1 SGHVS and CDR2 FNYEAQ. The CDR3 totals 16 residues. In nucleotides, the CDR3 is TGTGCCAGCAGCTTAGGACTAGCGGGAGCAAACTACGAGCAGTACTTC. It codes for CASSLGLAGANYEQYF. Complete variable domain (other parts from reference TRBV7-6 and TRBJ2-7): GAGVSQSPRYKVTKRGQDVALRCDPISGHVSLYWYRQALGQGPEFLTYFNYEAQQDKSGLPNDRFSAERPEGSISTLTIQRTEQRDSAMYRCASSLGLAGANYEQYFGPGTRLTVT.

The rearrangement joins TRBV10-2 to TRBJ1-1; no definite D call. Per germline, CDR1 WSHSY and CDR2 SAAADI. Trimming took off 7 bases at V and 4 bases at J, with 13 bases between the two ends. The CDR3 spans 13 residues. The CDR3 coding sequence is TGCGCCAGCATATCGGGTGTAAGCACTGAAGCTTTCTTT. Protein: CASISGVSTEAFF.

V is TRBV30 and J is TRBJ1-6, with 9 bases that match TRBD1. The CDR3 covers 15 residues. CDR1 and CDR2 from the germline V gene are GTSNPN and SVGIG (reference sequence). The ends lost 4 bases at V and 10 bases at J; junction bases unmatched: 11. The CDR3 protein is CAWKGLDRGGSPLHF. The CDR3 DNA is TGTGCCTGGAAAGGACTGGACAGGGGCGGATCACCCCTCCACTTT.

The rearrangement uses TRBV5-1 and TRBJ2-7; D may be TRBD2 (5 bases). This CDR3 has 14 amino acids. V lost 3 bases, J lost 3 bases, and 13 bases lay in between. Germline V gives CDR1 SGHRS, CDR2 YFSETQ. The CDR3 DNA is TGCGCCAGCAGCTCTGGGAGCTCCAACTACGAGCAGTACTTC. Translated: CASSSGSSNYEQYF.

The chain combines TRBV30 with TRBJ2-7; 12 bases agree with TRBD2. Unmatched junction bases numbered 3, after V lost 4 bases and J lost 5 bases. This CDR3 is 13 amino acids long. CDR1 is GTSNPN and CDR2 is SVGIG in the germline V gene (reference sequence). The DNA for the CDR3 is TGTGCCTGGACTAGCGGGAGGGTCAACGAGCAGTACTTC. Translating gives CAWTSGRVNEQYF.

The chain combines TRBV19 with TRBJ2-7; unclear D gene. This CDR3 contains 12 residues. V was clipped by 5 bases and J by 3 bases, with 8 bases between them. Germline V gives CDR1 LNHDA, CDR2 SQIVND (reference sequence). The chain's CDR3 is CASSQTGYEQYF. In DNA form, the CDR3 reads TGTGCCAGTAGTCAGACTGGCTACGAGCAGTACTTC.

The rearrangement joins TRBV6-5 to TRBJ2-2; a possible D gene is TRBD2 (5 bases). V was cut by 6 bases and J by 6 bases, with 8 bases left in between. Germline CDR1 MNHEY, CDR2 SVGAGI. This CDR3 has 12 amino acids. CDR3 DNA sequence: TGTGCCAGCAGGGGAGAATCCGGGGAGCTGTTTTTT. Its protein is CASRGESGELFF.

This rearrangement joins TRBV7-3 to TRBJ2-1; 7 nucleotides match TRBD2. Germline lookup yields CDR1 SGHTA and CDR2 FQGTGA. The CDR3 covers 15 residues. V was clipped by 5 bases and J by 4 bases; unmatched bases: 8. In DNA, the CDR3 is TGTGCCAGCAGCCCACCCGGGACTACATACAATGAGCAGTTCTTC. It is translated as CASSPPGTTYNEQFF.

CDR3 coding DNA: TGTGCCAGCAGCCCCGTTGGGCTGGGGGCCTACGAGCAGTACGTC. Translated, it gives CASSPVGLGAYEQYV. This chain links TRBV28 with TRBJ2-7; TRBD1 or TRBD2 may be the D gene (5 bases each). The V end lost 6 bases, the J end lost 2 bases, and 17 bases lay between the germline ends. CDR3 size: 15 residues. From germline, CDR1 is MDHEN and CDR2 SYDVKM.

The gene calls are TRBV19 and TRBJ1-5, with 10 bases fitting TRBD1. Germline V CDR1 and CDR2: LNHDA, SQIVND (reference sequence). This CDR3 contains 15 residues. V shed 5 bases and J 1 base; nucleotides not matched to a gene: 2. As DNA, the CDR3 is TGTGCCAGTAGTGTGGGACAGGGGAGCAATCAGCCCCAGCATTTT. The encoded protein is CASSVGQGSNQPQHF.

The rearrangement joins TRBV19 to TRBJ2-5; 7 bases map to TRBD2. J was trimmed by 2 bases and V by 7 bases; bases with no gene match: 4. The length of the CDR3 is 13 residues. CDR1 and CDR2 from the germline V gene are LNHDA and SQIVND (reference sequence). The CDR3 sequence is CASMGRGQETQYF. The CDR3 DNA reads as TGTGCCAGTATGGGGAGGGGACAAGAGACCCAGTACTTC.

The gene calls are TRBV5-4 and TRBJ2-3; TRBD2 aligns across 8 bases. The CDR3 consists of 15 residues. Germline assignment: CDR1 SGHNT and CDR2 YYREEE (reference sequence). V gave up 5 bases and J gave up 3 bases; unmatched junction bases: 8. Written as DNA, the CDR3 is TGTGCCAGCAGTTTAGGGCCTAGCGGGACAGATACGCAGTATTTT. Amino acids: CASSLGPSGTDTQYF.

The gene calls are TRBV19 and TRBJ2-4; D uncertain. CDR3 length: 15 amino acids. Germline CDR1 and CDR2: LNHDA and SQIVND (reference sequence). V gave up 3 bases and J gave up 0 bases, with 9 bases separating them. DNA for the CDR3: TGTGCCAGTAGTATTATGTCGGTAGCCAAAAACATTCAGTACTTC. This sequence encodes CASSIMSVAKNIQYF.

The chain has TRBV6-5 and TRBJ2-7, with 7 nucleotides matching TRBD1. Germline V lookup: CDR1 MNHEY, CDR2 SVGAGI. Trimming at V came to 4 bases and at J to 2 bases, leaving 2 bases not matched to a gene. The CDR3 runs 13 residues. Written as DNA, the CDR3 is TGTGCCAGCAGTTTGGGGACAGCCTACGAGCAGTACGTC. Protein product: CASSLGTAYEQYV.

The V gene is TRBV11-2, the J gene TRBJ2-1, with TRBD2 as a possible D gene (6 bases). This CDR3 has 17 residues. V dropped 7 bases and J dropped 1 base, with 20 bases sitting between them. Germline-derived CDR1 and CDR2 are SGHAT and FQNNGV. The CDR3 DNA is TGTGCCAGCACTTTAACAGCGGGTCCAAGATCCTACAATGAGCAGTTCTTC. Encoded protein: CASTLTAGPRSYNEQFF.